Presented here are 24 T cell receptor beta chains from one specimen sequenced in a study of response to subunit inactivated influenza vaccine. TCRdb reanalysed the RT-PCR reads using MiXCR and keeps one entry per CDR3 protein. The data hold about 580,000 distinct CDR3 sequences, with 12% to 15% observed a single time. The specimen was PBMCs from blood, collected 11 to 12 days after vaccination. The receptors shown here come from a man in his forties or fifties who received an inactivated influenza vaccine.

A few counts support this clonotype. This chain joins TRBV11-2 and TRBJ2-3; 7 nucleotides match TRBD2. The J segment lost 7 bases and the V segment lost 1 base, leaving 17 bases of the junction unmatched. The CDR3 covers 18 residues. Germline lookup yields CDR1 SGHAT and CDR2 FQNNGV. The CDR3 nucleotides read TGTGCCAGCAGCTTAGTTTCGAGGCTCGGACTAGGCCCGAATACGCAGTATTTT. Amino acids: CASSLVSRLGLGPNTQYF. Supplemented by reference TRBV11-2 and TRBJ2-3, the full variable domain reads EAGVAQSPRYKIIEKRQSVAFWCNPISGHATLYWYQQILGQGPKLLIQFQNNGVVDDSQLPKDRFSAERLKGVDSTLKIQPAKLEDSAVYLCASSLVSRLGLGPNTQYFGPGTRLTVL.

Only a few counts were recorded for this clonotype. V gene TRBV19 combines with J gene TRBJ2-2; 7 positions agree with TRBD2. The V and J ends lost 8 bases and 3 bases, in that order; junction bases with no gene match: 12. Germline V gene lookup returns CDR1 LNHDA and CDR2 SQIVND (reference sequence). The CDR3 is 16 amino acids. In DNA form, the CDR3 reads TGTGCCAGTGAAACTCCTGGACTAGTAGACACCGGGGAGCTGTTTTTT. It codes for CASETPGLVDTGELFF.

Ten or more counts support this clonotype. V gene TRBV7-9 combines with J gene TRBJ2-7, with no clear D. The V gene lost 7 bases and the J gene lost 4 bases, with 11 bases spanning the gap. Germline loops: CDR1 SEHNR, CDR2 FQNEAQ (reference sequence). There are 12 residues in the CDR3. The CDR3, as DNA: TGTGCCAGCACCGTGTCGGTGTACGAGCAGTACTTC. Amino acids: CASTVSVYEQYF.

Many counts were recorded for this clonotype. The CDR3 loop is CASSEARLSAYGYTF. In DNA form, the CDR3 reads TGTGCCAGCAGTGAAGCGCGACTCTCCGCCTATGGCTACACCTTC. The rearrangement joins TRBV6-1 to TRBJ1-2, with D uncertain. Germline V gene lookup returns CDR1 MNHNS and CDR2 SASEGT. The ends were cut back, 0 bases at V and 4 bases at J, with 12 bases in the middle. The CDR3 is 15 residues long.

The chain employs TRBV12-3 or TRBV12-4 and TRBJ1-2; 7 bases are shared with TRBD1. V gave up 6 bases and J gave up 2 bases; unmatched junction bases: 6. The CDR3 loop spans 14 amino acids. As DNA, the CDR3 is TGTGCCAGCAGACAGGGGATCTCCAACTATGGCTACACCTTC. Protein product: CASRQGISNYGYTF.

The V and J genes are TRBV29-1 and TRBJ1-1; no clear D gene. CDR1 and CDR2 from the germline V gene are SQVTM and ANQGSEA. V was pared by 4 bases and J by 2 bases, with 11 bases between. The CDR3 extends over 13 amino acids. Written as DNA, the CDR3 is TGCAGCGTTGGTGGTCGGGCCAACACTGAAGCTTTCTTT. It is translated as CSVGGRANTEAFF.

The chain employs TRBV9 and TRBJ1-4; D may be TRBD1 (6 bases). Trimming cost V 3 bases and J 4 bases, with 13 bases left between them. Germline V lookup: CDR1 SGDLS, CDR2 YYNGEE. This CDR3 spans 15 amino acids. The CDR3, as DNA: TGTGCCAGCAGCGCGTGGGGGGCTCTTAATGAAAAACTGTTTTTT. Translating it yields CASSAWGALNEKLFF.

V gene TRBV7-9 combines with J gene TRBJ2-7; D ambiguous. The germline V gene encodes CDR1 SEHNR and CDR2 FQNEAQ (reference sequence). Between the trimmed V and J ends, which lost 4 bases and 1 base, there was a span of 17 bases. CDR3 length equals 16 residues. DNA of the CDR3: TGTGCCAGCAGCTCCCCAGGCGAAGGGTATTCCTACGAGCAGTACTTC. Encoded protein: CASSSPGEGYSYEQYF.

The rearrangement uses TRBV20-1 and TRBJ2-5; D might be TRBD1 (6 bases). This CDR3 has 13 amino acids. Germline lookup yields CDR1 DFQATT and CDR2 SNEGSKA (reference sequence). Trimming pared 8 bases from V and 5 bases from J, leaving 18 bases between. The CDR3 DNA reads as TGCAGTACAATAACAGGGTCGGGGGAGACCCAGTACTTC. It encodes CSTITGSGETQYF.

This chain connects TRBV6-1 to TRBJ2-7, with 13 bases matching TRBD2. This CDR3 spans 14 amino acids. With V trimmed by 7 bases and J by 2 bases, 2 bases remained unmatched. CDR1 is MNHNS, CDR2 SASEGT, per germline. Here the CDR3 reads CASTGLAGAYEQYF. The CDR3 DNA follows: TGTGCCAGCACCGGACTAGCGGGAGCCTACGAGCAGTACTTC.

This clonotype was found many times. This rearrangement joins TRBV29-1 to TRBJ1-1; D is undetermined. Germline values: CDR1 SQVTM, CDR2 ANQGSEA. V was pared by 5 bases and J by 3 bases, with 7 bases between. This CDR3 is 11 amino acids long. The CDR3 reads CSVFRDTEAFF. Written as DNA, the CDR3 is TGCAGCGTTTTTCGGGACACTGAAGCTTTCTTT.

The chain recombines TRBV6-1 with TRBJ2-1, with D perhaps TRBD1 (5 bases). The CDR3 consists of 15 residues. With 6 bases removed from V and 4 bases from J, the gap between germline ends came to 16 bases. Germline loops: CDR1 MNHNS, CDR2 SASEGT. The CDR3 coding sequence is TGTGCCAGCAGAACAGTCCGAAGGGGATACAATGAGCAGTTCTTC. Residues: CASRTVRRGYNEQFF.

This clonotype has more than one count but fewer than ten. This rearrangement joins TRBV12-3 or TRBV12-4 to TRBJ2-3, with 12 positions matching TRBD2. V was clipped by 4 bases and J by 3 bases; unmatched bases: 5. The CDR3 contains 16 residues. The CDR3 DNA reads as TGTGCCAGCAGTTCGACTAGCGGGGGACCTACAGATACGCAGTATTTT. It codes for CASSSTSGGPTDTQYF.

The CDR3 reads CASNSSPGTSGNTGELFF. The DNA of the CDR3 is TGTGCCAGCAACTCCTCCCCCGGGACTAGCGGGAACACCGGGGAGCTGTTTTTT. V gene TRBV11-1 combines with J gene TRBJ2-2; TRBD2 matches 11 bases. V dropped 7 bases and J dropped 1; count of bases not matched to a gene: 11. Germline CDR1 reads SGHAT; CDR2 reads FQDESV (reference sequence). The CDR3 extends over 18 amino acids.

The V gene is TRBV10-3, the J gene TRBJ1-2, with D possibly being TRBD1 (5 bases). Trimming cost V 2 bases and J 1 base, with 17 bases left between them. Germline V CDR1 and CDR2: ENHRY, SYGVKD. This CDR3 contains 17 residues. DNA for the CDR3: TGTGCCATCAGTGAGATTGGGGGATCCCAGGGTAACTATGGCTACACCTTC. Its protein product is CAISEIGGSQGNYGYTF.

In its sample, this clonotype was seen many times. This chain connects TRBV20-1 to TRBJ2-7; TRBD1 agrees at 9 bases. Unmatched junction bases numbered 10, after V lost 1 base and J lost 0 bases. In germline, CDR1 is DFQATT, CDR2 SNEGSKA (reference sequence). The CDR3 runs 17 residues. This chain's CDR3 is CSARAKWDRDPSYEQYF. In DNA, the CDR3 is TGCAGTGCTAGAGCCAAATGGGACAGGGACCCCTCCTACGAGCAGTACTTC.

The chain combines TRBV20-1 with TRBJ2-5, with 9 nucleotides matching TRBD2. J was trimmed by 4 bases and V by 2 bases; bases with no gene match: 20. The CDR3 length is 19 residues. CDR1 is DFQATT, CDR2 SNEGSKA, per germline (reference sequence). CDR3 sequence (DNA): TGCAGTGCTAGACCTATGGCTAGCGGGGCTGAGACTAAACGAGAGACCCAGTACTTC. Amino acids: CSARPMASGAETKRETQYF.

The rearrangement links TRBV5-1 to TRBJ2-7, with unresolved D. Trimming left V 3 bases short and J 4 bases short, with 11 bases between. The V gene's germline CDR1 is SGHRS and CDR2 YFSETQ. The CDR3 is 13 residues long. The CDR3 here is CASSSSLLYEQYF. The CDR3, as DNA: TGCGCCAGCAGCTCGTCCCTTCTATACGAGCAGTACTTC.

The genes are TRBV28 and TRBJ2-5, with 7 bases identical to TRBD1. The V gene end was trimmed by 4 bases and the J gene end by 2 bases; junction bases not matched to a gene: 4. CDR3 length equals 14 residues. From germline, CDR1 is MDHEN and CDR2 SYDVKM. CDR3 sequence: CASSSRTGQETQYF. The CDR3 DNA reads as TGTGCCAGCAGTTCGAGGACAGGACAAGAGACCCAGTACTTC.

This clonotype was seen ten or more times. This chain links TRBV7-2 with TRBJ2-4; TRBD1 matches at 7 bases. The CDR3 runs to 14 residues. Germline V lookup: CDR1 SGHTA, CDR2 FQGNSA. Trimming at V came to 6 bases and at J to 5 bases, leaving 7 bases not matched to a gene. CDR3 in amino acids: CASSPRGLQNIQYF. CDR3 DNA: TGTGCCAGCAGTCCAAGGGGGCTTCAAAACATTCAGTACTTC. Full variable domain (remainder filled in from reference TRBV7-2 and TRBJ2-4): GAGVSQSPSNKVTEKGKDVELRCDPISGHTALYWYRQSLGQGLEFLIYFQGNSAPDKSGLPSDRFSAERTGGSVSTLTIQRTQQEDSAVYLCASSPRGLQNIQYFGAGTRLSVL.

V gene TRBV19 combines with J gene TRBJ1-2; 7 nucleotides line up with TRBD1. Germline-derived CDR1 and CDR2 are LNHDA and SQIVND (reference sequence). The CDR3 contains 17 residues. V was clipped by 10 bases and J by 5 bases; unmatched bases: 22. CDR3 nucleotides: TGTGCCACCAAAGGACAGGCCATGGCTCAAAGCCTATATGGCTACACCTTC. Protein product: CATKGQAMAQSLYGYTF.

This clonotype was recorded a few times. The chain's CDR3 is CASSQPTSGLRSPLHF. Written as DNA, the CDR3 is TGTGCCAGCAGCCAACCGACGTCGGGCTTACGATCACCCCTCCACTTT. The genes are TRBV11-2 and TRBJ1-6; no reliable D call. Germline CDR1 and CDR2: SGHAT and FQNNGV. The V end was cut by 5 bases, the J end by 10 bases, with 21 bases between. This CDR3 has 16 residues.

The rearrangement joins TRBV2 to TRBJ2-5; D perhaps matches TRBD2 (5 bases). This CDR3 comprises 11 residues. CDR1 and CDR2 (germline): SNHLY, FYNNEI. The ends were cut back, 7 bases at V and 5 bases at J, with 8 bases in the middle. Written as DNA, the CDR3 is TGTGCCAGCATTTCGGGGGAGACCCAGTACTTC. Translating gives CASISGETQYF.

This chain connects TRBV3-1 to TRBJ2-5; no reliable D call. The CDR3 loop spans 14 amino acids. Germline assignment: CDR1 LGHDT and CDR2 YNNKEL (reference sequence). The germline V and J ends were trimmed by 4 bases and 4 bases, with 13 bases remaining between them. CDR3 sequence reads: CASSPRIEGETQYF. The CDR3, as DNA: TGTGCCAGCAGCCCCCGGATAGAAGGAGAGACCCAGTACTTC.